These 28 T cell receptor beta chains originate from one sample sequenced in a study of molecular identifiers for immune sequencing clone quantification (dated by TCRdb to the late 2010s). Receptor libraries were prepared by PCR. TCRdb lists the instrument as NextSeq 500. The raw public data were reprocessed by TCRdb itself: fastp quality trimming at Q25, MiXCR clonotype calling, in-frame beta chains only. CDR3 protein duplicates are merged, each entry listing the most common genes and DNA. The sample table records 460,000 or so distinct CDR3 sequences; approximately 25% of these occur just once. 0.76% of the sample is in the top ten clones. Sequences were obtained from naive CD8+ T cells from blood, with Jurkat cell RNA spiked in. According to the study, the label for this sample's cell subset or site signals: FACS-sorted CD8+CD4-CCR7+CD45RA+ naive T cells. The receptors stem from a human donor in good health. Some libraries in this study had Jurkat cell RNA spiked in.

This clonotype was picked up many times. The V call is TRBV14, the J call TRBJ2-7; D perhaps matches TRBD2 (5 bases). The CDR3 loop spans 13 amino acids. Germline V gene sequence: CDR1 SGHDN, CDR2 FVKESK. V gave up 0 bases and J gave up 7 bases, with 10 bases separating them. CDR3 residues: CASSQERTGEQYF. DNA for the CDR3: TGTGCCAGCAGCCAAGAAAGGACGGGGGAGCAGTACTTC.

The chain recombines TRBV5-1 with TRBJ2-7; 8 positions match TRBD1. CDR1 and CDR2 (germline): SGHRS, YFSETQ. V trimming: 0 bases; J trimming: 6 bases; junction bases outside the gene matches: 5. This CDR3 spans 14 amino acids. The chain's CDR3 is CASSLEDRAREQYF. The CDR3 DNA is TGCGCCAGCAGCTTGGAGGACAGGGCTCGCGAGCAGTACTTC.

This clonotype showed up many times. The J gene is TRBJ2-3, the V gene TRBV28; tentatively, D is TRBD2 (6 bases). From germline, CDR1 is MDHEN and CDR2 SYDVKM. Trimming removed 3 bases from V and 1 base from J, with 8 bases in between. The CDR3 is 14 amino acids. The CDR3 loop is CASSFKRGTDTQYF. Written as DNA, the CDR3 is TGTGCCAGCAGTTTCAAGCGGGGCACAGATACGCAGTATTTT.

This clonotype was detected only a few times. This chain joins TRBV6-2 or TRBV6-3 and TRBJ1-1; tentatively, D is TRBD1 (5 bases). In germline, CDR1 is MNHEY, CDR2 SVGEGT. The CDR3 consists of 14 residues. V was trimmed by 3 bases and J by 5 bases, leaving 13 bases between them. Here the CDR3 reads CASSYTDGGTEAFF. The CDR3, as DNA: TGTGCCAGCAGTTATACCGACGGGGGAACTGAAGCTTTCTTT.

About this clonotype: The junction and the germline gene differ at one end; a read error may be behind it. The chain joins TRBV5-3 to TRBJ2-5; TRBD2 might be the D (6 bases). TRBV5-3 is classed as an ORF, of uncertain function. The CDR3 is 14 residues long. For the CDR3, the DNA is TGTGCCAGCAGCTCCCCGGGACTTCAAGAGACCCAGTACTTC. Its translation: CASSSPGLQETQYF.

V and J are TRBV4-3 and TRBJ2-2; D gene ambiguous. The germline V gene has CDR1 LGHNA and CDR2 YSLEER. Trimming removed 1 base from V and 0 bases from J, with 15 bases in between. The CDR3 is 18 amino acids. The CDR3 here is CASSQGRPVSPNTGELFF. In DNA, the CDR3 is TGCGCCAGCAGCCAAGGCCGGCCAGTAAGTCCGAACACCGGGGAGCTGTTTTTT.

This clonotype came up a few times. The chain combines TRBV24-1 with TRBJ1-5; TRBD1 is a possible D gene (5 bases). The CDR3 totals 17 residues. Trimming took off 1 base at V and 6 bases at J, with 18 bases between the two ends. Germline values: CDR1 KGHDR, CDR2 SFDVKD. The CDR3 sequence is CATSDFAEVAGSQPQHF. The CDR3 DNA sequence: TGTGCCACCAGTGATTTTGCGGAAGTGGCAGGGTCTCAGCCCCAGCATTTT.

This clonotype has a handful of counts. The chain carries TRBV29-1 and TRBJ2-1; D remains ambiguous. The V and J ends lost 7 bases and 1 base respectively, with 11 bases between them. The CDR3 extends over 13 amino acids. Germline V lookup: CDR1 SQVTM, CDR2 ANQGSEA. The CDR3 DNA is TGCAGCGGAACGACCGAATCCTACAATGAGCAGTTCTTC. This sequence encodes CSGTTESYNEQFF.

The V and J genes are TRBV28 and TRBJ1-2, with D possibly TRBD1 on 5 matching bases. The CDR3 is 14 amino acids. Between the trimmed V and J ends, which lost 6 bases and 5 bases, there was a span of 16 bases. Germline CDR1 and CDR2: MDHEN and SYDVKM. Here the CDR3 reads CASRYRTPAYGYTF. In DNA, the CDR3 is TGTGCCAGCAGATATCGGACACCAGCATATGGCTACACCTTC.

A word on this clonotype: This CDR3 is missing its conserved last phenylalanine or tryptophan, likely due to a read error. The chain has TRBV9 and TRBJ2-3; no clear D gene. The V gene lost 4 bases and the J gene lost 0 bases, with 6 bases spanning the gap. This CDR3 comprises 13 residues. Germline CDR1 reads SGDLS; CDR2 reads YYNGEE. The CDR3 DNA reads TGTGCCAGCAGCCCCGGCAGCACAGATACGCAGTATCTT. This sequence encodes CASSPGSTDTQYL.

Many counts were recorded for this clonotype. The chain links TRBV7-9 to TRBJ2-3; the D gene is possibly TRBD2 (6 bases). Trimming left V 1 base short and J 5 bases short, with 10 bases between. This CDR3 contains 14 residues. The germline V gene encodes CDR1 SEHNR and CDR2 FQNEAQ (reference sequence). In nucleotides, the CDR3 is TGTGCCAGCAGCTTAGTCCAGGGAGGAGATACGCAGTATTTT. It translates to CASSLVQGGDTQYF.

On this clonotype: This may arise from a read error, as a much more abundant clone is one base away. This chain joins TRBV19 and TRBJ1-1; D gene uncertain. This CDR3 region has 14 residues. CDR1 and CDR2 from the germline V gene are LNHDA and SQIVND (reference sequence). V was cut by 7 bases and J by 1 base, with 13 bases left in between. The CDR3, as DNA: TGTGCCAGTACTGCGGAGACACCGAACACTGAAGCTTTCTTT. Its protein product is CASTAETPNTEAFF. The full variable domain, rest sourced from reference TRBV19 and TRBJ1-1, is DGGITQSPKYLFRKEGQNVTLSCEQNLNHDAMYWYRQDPGQGLRLIYYSQIVNDFQKGDIAEGYSVSREKKESFPLTVTSAQKNPTAFYLCASTAETPNTEAFFGQGTRLTVV.

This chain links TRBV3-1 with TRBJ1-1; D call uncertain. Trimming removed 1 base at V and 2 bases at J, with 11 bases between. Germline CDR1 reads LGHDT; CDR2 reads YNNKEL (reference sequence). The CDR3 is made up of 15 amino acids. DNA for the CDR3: TGTGCCAGCAGCCAAGCTTTGGGGATTAACACTGAAGCTTTCTTT. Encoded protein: CASSQALGINTEAFF. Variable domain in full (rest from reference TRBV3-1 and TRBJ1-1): DTAVSQTPKYLVTQMGNDKSIKCEQNLGHDTMYWYKQDSKKFLKIMFSYNNKELIINETVPNRFSPKSPDKAHLNLHINSLELGDSAVYFCASSQALGINTEAFFGQGTRLTVV.

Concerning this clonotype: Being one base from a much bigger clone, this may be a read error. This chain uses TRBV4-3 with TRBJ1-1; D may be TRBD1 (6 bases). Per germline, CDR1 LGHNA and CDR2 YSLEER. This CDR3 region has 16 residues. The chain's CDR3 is CARSQGSGGRGTEAFF. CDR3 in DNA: TGCGCCCGCAGCCAAGGTTCCGGGGGCCGGGGGACTGAAGCTTTCTTT.

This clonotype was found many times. The CDR3 sequence is CSARDLQTRFVNEQFF. The CDR3 coding sequence is TGCAGTGCTAGAGATCTCCAGACAAGGTTTGTGAATGAGCAGTTCTTC. This rearrangement joins TRBV20-1 to TRBJ2-1; no clear D gene. V lost 0 bases and J lost 7, with 19 bases in between. This CDR3 region has 16 residues. The germline gives CDR1 DFQATT, CDR2 SNEGSKA (reference sequence).

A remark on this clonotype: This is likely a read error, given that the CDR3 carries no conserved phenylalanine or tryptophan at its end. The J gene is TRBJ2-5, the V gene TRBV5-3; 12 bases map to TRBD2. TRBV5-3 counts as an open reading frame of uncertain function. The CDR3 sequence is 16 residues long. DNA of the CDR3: TGTGCCAGCAGCTCGACTAGCGGGAGTACGGGAGGGACCCAGTACCTC. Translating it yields CASSSTSGSTGGTQYL.

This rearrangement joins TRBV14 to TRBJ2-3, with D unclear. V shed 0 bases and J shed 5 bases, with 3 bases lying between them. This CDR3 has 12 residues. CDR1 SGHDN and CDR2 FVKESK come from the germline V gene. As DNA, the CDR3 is TGTGCCAGCAGCCAAGAGGGAGATACGCAGTATTTT. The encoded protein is CASSQEGDTQYF.

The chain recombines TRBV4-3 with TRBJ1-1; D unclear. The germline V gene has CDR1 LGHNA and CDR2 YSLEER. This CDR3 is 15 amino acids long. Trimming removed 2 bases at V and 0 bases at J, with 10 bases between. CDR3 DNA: TGCGCCAGCAGCCAAATGCCGGGGATGAACACTGAAGCTTTCTTT. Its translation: CASSQMPGMNTEAFF.

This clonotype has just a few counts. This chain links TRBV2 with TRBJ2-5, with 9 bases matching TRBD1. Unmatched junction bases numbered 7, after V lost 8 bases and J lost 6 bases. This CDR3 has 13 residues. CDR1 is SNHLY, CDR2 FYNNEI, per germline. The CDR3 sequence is CASFDRGKQTQYF. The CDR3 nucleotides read TGTGCCAGCTTTGACAGGGGGAAGCAGACCCAGTACTTC.

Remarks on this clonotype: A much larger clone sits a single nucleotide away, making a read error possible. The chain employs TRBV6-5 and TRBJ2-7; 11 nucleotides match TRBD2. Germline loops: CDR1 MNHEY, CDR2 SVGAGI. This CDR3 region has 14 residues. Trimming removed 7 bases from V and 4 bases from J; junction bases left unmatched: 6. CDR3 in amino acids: CASIETSGIYEQYF. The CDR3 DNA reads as TGTGCCAGCATCGAGACTAGCGGGATTTACGAGCAGTACTTC.

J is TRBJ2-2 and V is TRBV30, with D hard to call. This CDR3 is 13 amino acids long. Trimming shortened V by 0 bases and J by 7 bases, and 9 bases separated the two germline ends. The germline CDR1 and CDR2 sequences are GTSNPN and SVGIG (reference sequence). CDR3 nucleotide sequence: TGTGCCTGGAGTGTACTGGGCGGCGGGGAGCTGTTTTTT. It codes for CAWSVLGGGELFF.

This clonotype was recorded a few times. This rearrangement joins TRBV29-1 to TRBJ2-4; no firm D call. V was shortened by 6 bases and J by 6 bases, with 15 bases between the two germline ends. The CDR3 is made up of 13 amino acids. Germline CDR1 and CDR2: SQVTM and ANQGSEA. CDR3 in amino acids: CSVDGVLGNIQYF. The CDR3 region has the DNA TGCAGCGTGGACGGAGTTTTGGGAAACATTCAGTACTTC.

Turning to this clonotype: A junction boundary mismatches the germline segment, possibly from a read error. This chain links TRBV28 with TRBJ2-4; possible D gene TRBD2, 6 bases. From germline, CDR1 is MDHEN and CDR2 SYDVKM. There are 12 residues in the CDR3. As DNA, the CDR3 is TGTGCCAGCAGTCCGCGGGAAACACAGGCAGACTTC. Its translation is CASSPRETQADF.

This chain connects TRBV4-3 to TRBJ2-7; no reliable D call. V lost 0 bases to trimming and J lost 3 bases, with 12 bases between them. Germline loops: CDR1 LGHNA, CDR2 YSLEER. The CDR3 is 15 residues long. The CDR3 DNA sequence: TGCGCCAGCAGCCAAGATAGGAACAGCCTCTACGAGCAGTACTTC. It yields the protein CASSQDRNSLYEQYF.

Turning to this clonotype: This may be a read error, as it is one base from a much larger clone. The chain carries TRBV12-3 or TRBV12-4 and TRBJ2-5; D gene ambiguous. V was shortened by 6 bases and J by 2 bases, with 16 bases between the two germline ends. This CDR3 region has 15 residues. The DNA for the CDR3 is TGTGCCAGCAGCGTAGCACCAGCGCCTCAAGAGACCCAGTACTTC. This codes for CASSVAPAPQETQYF.

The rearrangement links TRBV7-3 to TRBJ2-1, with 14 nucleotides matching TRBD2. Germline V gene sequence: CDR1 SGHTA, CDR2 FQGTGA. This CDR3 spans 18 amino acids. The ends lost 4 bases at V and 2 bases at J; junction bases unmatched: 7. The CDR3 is CASSYRTSGGPTYNEQFF. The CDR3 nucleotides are TGTGCCAGCAGCTACAGGACTAGCGGGGGGCCGACCTACAATGAGCAGTTCTTC.

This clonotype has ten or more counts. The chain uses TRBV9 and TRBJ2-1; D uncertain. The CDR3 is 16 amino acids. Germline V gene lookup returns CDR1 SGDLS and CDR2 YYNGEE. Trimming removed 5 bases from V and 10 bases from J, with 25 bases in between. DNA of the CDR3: TGTGCCAGCAGTGGTACCCTCGGCCCGTCGAGACTGGAGCAGTTCTTC. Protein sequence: CASSGTLGPSRLEQFF.

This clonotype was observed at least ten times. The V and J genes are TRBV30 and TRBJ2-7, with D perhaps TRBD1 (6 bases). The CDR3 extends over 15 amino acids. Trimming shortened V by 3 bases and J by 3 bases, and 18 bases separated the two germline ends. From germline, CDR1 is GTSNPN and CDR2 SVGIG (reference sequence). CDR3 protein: CAWSPQTGPLYEQYF. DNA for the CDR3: TGTGCCTGGAGCCCACAGACAGGCCCCCTCTACGAGCAGTACTTC.